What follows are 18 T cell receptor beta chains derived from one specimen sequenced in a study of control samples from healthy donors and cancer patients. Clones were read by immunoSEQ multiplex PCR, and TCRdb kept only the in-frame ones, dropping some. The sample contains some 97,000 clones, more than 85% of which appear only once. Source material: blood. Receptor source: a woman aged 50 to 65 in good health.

The CDR3: CASSLSKVTSTDTQYF. The CDR3 coding sequence is TGTGCCAGCAGTTTATCGAAAGTGACCAGCACAGATACGCAGTATTTT. The V gene is TRBV27, the J gene TRBJ2-3; D unclear. V gave up 0 bases and J gave up 0 bases, with 10 bases separating them. Per germline, CDR1 MNHEY and CDR2 SMNVEV (reference sequence). The CDR3 runs to 16 residues.

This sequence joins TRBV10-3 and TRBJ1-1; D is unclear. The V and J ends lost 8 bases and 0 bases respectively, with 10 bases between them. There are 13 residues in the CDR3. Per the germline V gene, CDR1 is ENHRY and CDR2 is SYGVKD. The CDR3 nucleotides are TGTGCCATCTCGGACGAAATGAACACTGAAGCTTTCTTT. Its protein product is CAISDEMNTEAFF.

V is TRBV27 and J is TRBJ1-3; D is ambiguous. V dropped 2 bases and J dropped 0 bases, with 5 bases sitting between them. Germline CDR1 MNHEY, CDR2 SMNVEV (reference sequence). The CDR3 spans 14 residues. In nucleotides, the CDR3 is TGTGCCAGCAGTTTAGGTGTCTCTGGAAACACCATATATTTT. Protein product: CASSLGVSGNTIYF.

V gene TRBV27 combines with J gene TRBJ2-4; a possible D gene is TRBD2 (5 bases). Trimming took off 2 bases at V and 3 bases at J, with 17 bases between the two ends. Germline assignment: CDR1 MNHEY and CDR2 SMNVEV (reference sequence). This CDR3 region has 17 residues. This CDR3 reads CASSLIGLHLDKNIQYF. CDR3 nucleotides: TGTGCCAGCAGTTTAATAGGACTCCATTTGGACAAAAACATTCAGTACTTC.

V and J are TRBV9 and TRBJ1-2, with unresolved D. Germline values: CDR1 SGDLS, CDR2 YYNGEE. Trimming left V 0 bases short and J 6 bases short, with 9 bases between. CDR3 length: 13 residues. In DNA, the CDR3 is TGTGCCAGCAGCGTAGATTACGGGGATGGCTACACCTTC. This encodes CASSVDYGDGYTF.

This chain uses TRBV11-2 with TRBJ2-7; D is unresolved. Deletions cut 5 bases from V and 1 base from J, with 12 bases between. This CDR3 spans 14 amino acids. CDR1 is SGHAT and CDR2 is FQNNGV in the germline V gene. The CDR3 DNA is TGTGCCAGCAGCGGGTGGGATAAGTCCTACGAGCAGTACTTC. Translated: CASSGWDKSYEQYF. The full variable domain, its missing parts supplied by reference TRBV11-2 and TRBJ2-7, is EAGVAQSPRYKIIEKRQSVAFWCNPISGHATLYWYQQILGQGPKLLIQFQNNGVVDDSQLPKDRFSAERLKGVDSTLKIQPAKLEDSAVYLCASSGWDKSYEQYFGPGTRLTVT.

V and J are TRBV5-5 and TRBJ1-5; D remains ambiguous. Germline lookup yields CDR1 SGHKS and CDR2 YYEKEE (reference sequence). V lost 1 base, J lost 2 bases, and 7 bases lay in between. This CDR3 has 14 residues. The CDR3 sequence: CASSLWQGNQPQHF. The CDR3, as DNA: TGTGCCAGCAGCTTGTGGCAGGGCAATCAGCCCCAGCATTTT. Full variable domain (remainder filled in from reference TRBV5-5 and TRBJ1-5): DAGVTQSPTHLIKTRGQQVTLRCSPISGHKSVSWYQQVLGQGPQFIFQYYEKEERGRGNFPDRFSARQFPNYSSELNVNALLLGDSALYLCASSLWQGNQPQHFGDGTRLSIL.

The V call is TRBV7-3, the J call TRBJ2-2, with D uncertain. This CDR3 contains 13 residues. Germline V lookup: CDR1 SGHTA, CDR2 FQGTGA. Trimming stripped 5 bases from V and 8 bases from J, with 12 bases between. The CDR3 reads CASSPKVTGELFF. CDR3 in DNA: TGTGCCAGCAGCCCCAAAGTGACGGGGGAGCTGTTTTTT. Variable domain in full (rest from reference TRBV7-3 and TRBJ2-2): GAGVSQTPSNKVTEKGKYVELRCDPISGHTALYWYRQSLGQGPEFLIYFQGTGAADDSGLPNDRFFAVRPEGSVSTLKIQRTERGDSAVYLCASSPKVTGELFFGEGSRLTVL.

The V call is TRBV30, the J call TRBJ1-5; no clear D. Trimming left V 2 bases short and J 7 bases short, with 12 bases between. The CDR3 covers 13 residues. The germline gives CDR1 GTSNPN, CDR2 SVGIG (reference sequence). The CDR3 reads CAWSPSTGQPQHF. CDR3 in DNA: TGTGCCTGGAGTCCCTCCACGGGCCAGCCCCAGCATTTT.

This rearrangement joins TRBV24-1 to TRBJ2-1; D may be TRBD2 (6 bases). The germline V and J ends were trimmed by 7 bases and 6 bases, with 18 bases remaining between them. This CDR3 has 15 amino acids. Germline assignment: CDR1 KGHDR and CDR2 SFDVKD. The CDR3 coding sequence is TGTGCCACCAGGAACCGGGACTCGGACTTCAATGAGCAGTTCTTC. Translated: CATRNRDSDFNEQFF.

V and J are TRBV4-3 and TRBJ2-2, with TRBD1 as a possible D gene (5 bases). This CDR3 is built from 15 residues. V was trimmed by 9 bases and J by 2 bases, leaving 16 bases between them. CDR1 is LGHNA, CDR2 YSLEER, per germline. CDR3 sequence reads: CASSQADRNTGELFF. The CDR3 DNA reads TGCGCCAGTTCCCAGGCTGACAGAAACACCGGGGAGCTGTTTTTT.

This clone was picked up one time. The chain's CDR3 is CASSPRQGGNEKLFF. Written as DNA, the CDR3 is TGTGCCAGCAGCCCCAGACAGGGGGGGAATGAAAAACTGTTTTTT. The V gene is TRBV3-1 (or the pseudogene TRBV3-2), the J gene TRBJ1-4; 9 nucleotides agree with TRBD1. The CDR3 totals 15 residues. With 4 bases clipped from V and 5 bases from J, the junction kept 5 bases outside the gene matches. In germline, CDR1 is LGHDT, CDR2 YNNKEL (reference sequence).

The DNA of the CDR3 is TGTGCCAGCAGCCGAGTGGATACGCAGTATTTT. Its protein product is CASSRVDTQYF. This chain joins TRBV9 and TRBJ2-3; D remains ambiguous. Germline V gene lookup returns CDR1 SGDLS and CDR2 YYNGEE. This CDR3 is 11 amino acids long. Trimming took 4 bases from V and 6 from J, leaving 6 bases between them.

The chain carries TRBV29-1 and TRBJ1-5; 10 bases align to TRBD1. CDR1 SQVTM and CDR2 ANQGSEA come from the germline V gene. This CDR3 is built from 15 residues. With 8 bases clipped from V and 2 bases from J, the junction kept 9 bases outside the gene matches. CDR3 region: CSIRTGGDGNQPQHF. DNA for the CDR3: TGCAGCATTCGGACAGGGGGTGACGGCAATCAGCCCCAGCATTTT.

The CDR3 DNA reads TGCAGTGCTAGTCTTTACACCGGGGAGCTGTTTTTT. Encoded protein: CSASLYTGELFF. The chain is built from TRBV20-1 and TRBJ2-2; D is unresolved. The CDR3 has 12 residues. Germline values: CDR1 DFQATT, CDR2 SNEGSKA (reference sequence). The ends were cut back, 3 bases at V and 3 bases at J, with 5 bases in the middle.

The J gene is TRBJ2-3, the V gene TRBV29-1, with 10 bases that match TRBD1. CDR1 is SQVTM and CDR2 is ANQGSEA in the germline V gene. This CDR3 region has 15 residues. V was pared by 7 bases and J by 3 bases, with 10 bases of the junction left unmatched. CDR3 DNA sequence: TGCAGCGGCAGCCGGGACAGGGGAATGACAGATACGCAGTATTTT. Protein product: CSGSRDRGMTDTQYF.

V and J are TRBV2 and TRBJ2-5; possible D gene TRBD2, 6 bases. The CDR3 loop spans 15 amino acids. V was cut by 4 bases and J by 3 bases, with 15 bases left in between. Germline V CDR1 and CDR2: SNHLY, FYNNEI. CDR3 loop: CASSAERLGKETQYF. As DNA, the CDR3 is TGTGCCAGCAGTGCGGAAAGACTAGGGAAAGAGACCCAGTACTTC.

The CDR3 DNA reads TGTGCCATCAGTGAGTACCCCTACGAGCAGTACTTC. It specifies CAISEYPYEQYF. The V gene is TRBV10-3, the J gene TRBJ2-7; D unresolved. V lost 1 base to trimming and J lost 2 bases, with 3 bases between them. Germline CDR1 and CDR2: ENHRY and SYGVKD. This CDR3 spans 12 amino acids.